This T cell receptor beta chain derives from a study of siplizumab effects on memory and regulatory T cells. Each sample contributed about 10^5 TCR templates to the assay. The repertoire was sequenced with immunoSEQ multiplex PCR; TCRdb's copy has only in-frame clones and lacks some. The sample lists more than 45,000 clones, 80% to 95% occurring once. Whole-study results and caveats: A small minority of alloreactive clones were mapped to unstimulated subsets. Proliferating Tregs' suppressive function in siplizumab cultures went unconfirmed. Roughly 75-97% of proliferating CD4+ or CD8+ clones lacked an assignable naive or memory phenotype.

The CDR3 runs 16 residues. The germline CDR1 and CDR2 sequences are SGHAT and FQDESV (reference sequence). Losses at the gene ends were 1 base for V and 1 base for J; bases not matched to a gene: 7. For this clone: What it binds is unknown.

The chain recombines TRBV11-1 with TRBJ2-7, with 7 bases matching TRBD2. The sequence was obtained from a human donor in good health. Sequencing was done on a sample of CD8+ T cells sorted from blood. This CDR3 reads CASSLGLAKKSYEQYF. In DNA, the CDR3 is TGTGCCAGCAGCTTAGGACTAGCAAAAAAATCCTACGAGCAGTACTTC.